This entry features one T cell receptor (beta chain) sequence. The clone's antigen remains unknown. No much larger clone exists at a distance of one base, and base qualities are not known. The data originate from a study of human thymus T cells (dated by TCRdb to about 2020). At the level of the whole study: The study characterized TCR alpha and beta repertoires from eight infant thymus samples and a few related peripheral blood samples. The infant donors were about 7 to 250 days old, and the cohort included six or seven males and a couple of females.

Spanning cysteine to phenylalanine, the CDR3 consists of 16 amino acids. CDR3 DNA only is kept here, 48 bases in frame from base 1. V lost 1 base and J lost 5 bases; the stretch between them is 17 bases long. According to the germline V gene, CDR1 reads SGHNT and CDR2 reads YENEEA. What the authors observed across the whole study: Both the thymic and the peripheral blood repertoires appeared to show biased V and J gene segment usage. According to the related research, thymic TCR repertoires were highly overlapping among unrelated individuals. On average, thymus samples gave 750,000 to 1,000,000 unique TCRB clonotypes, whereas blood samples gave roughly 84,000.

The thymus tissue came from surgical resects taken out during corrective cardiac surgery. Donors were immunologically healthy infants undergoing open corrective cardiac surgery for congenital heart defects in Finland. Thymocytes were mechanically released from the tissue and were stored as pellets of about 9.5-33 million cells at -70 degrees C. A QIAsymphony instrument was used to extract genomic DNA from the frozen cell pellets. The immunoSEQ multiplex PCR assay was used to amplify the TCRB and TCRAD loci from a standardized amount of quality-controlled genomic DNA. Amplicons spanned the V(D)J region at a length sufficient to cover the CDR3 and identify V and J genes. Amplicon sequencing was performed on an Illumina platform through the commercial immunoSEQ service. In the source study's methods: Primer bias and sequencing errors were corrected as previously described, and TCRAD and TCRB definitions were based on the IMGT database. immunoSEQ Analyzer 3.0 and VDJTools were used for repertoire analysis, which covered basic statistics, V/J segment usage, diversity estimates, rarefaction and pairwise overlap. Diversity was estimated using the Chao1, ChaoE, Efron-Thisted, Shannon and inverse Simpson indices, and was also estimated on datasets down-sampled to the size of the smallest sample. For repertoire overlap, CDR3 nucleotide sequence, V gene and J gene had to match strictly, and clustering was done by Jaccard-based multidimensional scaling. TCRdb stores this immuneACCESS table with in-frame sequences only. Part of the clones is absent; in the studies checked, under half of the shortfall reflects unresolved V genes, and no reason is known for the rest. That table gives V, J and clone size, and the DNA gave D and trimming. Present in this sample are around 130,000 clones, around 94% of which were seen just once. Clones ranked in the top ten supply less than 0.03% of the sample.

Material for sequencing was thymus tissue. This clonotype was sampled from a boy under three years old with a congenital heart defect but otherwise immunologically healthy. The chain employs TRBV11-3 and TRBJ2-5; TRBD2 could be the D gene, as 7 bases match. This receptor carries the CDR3 CASSLARGGEGETQYF. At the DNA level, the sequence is TGTGCCAGCAGCTTAGCCCGCGGGGGCGAGGGGGAGACCCAGTACTTC.